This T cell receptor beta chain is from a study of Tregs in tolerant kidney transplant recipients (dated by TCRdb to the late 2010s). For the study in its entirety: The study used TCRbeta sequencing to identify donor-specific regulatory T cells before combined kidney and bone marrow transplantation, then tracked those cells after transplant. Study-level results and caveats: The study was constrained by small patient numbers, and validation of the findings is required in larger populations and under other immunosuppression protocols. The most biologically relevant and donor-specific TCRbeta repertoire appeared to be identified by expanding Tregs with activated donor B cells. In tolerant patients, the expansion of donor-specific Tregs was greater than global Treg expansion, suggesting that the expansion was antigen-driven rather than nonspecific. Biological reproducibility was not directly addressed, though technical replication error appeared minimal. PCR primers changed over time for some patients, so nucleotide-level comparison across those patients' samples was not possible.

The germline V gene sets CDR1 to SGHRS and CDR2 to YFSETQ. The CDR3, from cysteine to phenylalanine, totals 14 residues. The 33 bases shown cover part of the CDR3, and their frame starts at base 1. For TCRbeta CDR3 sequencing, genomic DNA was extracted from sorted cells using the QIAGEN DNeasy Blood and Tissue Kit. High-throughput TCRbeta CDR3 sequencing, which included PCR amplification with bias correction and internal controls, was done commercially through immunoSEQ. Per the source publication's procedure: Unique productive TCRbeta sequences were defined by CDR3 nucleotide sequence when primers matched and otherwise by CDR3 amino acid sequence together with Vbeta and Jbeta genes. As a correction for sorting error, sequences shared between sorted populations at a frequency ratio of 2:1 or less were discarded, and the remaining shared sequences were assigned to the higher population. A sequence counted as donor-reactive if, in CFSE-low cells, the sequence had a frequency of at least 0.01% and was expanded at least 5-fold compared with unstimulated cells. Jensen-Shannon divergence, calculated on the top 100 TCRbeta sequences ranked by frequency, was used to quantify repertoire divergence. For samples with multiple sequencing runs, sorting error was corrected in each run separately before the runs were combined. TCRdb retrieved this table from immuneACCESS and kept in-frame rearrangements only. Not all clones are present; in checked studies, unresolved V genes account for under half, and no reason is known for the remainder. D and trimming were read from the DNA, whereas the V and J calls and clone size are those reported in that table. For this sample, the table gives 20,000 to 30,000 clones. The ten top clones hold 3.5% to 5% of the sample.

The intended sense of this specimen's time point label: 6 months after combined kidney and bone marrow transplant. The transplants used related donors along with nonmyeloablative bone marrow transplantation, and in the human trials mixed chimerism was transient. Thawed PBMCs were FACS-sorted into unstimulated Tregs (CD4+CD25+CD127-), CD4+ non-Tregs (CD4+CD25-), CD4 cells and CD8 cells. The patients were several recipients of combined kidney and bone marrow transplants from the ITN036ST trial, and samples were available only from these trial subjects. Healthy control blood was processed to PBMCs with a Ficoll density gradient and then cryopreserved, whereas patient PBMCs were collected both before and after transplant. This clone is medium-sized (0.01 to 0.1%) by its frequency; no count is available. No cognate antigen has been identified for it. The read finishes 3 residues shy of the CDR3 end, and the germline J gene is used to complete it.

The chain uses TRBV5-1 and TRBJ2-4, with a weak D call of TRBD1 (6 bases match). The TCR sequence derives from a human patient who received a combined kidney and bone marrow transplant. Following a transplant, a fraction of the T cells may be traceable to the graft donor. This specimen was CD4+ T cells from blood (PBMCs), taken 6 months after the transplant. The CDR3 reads CASSLAQMWGPQYF. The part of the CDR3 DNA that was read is TGCGCCAGCAGCTTGGCCCAGATGTGGGGGCCT.